This T cell receptor (beta chain) comes out of a study of blood T cell repertoires in COVID-19 (dated by TCRdb to about 2020). Regarding the study in general: The collaborator samples originated in the United States, Italy and Spain and spanned the acute and convalescent phases of COVID-19. The material from the prospective study consisted of cDNA or gDNA derived from T cells, B-cell-depleted T cells, or PBMCs. The dataset comprised deeply sampled blood TCRbeta repertoires from subjects exposed to, actively infected with, or recovered from COVID-19. The repertoires were released in a freely available public database meant as a resource for research on the immune response to SARS-CoV-2. The samples were drawn from two sources: the first 160 participants of the ongoing ImmuneRACE study, and 1,200 or so subjects contributed by 6 global collaborators. A de-identified subject ID, COVID-19 status, age in years and sex were almost always included in the sample metadata. Where available, HLA class I and class II types were taken from metadata supplied by the sample provider and were not determined by assay-based typing. What the study reported, not specific to this receptor: The amount of clinical and demographic metadata varied by source and participant and was provided uncurated.

This clone appeared a single time. Its recognized antigen is unknown. No base quality values were provided; no much bigger clone lies one nucleotide off. One collaborating source in Seattle enrolled patients during active infection and followed them longitudinally through the course of disease. Whole blood was collected in K2EDTA tubes by collaborating institutions according to the institutions' own protocols. For TCRbeta analysis, collaborators shipped samples as frozen whole blood, isolated PBMCs, or DNA extracted from either of those sample types. CDR1 and CDR2 are drawn from the germline V gene: MGHRA, YSYEKL. CDR3 length: 11 amino acids, cysteine to phenylalanine. Only the CDR3 portion is preserved as DNA: 33 bases, with reading frame beginning at the first base. Cut back by 2 bases and 9 bases, the V and J ends lie 5 bases apart. TCRbeta CDR3 regions were amplified from genomic DNA using the immunoSEQ Assay, a bias-controlled multiplex PCR. The published analysis was carried out like this. The number of nucleated cells in each sample was estimated by amplification of reference gene primers within the assay. To quantify the absolute abundance of each unique TCRbeta CDR3 rearrangement, sequence reads were collapsed and filtered. For each sample, productive Simpson clonality was calculated as the square root of Simpson's diversity index over productive rearrangements. Imported from immuneACCESS, the table was reduced by TCRdb to in-frame sequences with V and J called. These copies leave out some clones; in studies compared against another copy, an unresolved V gene accounts for under half, and the cause of the remainder is not known. V, J and clone size reflect that table, while D and trimming were determined from the DNA. Present in this sample are 150,000 to 200,000 clones, around 81% of which were seen just once. The top ten clonotypes cover 12% of the sample.

The source material was peripheral blood. This clonotype was sampled from an elderly woman with COVID-19, enrolled during active disease. The sequence joins TRBV4-1 to TRBJ2-1, with the D gene call left open. The CDR3 region reads CASSQFSEQFF. The DNA sequence is TGCGCCAGCAGCCAATTCTCTGAGCAGTTCTTC.